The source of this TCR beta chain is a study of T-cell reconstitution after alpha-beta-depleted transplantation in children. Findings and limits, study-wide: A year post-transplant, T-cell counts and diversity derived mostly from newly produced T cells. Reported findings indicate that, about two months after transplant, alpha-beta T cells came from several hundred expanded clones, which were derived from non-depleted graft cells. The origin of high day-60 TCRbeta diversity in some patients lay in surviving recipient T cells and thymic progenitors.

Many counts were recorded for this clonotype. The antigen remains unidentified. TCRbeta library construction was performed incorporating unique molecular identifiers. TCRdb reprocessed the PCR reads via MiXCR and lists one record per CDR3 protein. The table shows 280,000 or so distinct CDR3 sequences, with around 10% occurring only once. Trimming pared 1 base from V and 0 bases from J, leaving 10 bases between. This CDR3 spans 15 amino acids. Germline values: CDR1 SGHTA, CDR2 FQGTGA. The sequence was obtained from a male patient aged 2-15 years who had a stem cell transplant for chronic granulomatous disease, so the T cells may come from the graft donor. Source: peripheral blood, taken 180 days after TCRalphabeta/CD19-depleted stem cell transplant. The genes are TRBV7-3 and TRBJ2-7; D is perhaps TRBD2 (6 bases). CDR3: CASSLMAGNSYEQYF. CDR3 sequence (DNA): TGTGCCAGCAGCTTAATGGCGGGGAACTCCTACGAGCAGTACTTC. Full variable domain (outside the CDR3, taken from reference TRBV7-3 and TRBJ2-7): GAGVSQTPSNKVTEKGKYVELRCDPISGHTALYWYRQSLGQGPEFLIYFQGTGAADDSGLPNDRFFAVRPEGSVSTLKIQRTERGDSAVYLCASSLMAGNSYEQYFGPGTRLTVT.